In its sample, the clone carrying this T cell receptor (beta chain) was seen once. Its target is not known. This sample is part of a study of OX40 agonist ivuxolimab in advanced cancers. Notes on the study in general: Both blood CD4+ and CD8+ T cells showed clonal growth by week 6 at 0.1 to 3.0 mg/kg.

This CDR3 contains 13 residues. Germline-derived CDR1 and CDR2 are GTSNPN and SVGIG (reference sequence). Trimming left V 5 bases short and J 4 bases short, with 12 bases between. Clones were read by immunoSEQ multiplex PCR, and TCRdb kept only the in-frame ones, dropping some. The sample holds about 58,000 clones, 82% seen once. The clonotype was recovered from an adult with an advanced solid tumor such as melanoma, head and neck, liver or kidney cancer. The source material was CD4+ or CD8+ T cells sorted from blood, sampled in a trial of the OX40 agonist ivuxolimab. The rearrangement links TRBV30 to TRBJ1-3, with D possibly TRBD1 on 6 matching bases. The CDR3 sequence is CAWGGTRGNTIYF. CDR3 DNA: TGTGCCTGGGGTGGGACACGCGGAAACACCATATATTTT.